This entry describes one TCR beta chain. The sample belongs to a study of blood T cell repertoires in COVID-19. Study at large: Some COVID-19 samples were acute and others convalescent; all came from the United States, Italy and Spain.

Original data processing: Reference gene primer amplification in the assay estimated nucleated cell counts. The table came from immunoSEQ multiplex PCR; TCRdb's copy has only in-frame clones and leaves some out. V and J calls plus clone size are reproduced from that table; the DNA served to infer D and trimming. The repertoire holds some 300,000 clones, with more than 75% as singletons. J lost 8 bases, V lost 4 bases, and 9 bases had no gene match. Germline V CDR1 and CDR2: SGHDT, YYEEEE. The CDR3 covers 14 residues. This rearrangement joins TRBV5-6 to TRBJ2-3, with 8 bases aligning to TRBD1. This receptor was identified in a man between 70 and 80 years old with acute or convalescent COVID-19. Sequenced sample: peripheral blood. CDR3 in amino acids: CASSGGTGLSTQYF. The CDR3 coding sequence is TGTGCCAGCAGCGGGGGGACAGGTCTTAGTACGCAGTATTTT.